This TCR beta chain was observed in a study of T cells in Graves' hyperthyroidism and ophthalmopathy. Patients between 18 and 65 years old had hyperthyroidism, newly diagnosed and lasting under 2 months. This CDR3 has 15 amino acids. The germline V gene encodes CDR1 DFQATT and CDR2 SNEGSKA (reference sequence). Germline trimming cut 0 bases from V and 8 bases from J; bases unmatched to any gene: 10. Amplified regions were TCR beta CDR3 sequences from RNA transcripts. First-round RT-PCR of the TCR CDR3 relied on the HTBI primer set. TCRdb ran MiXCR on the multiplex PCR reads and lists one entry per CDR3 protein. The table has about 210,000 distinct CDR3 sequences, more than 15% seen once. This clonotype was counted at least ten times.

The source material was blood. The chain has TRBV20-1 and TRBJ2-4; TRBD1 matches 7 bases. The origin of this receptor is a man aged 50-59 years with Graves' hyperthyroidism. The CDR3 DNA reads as TGCAGTGCTAGAGATTCAGGACAGGATACCGACATTCAGTACTTC. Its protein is CSARDSGQDTDIQYF.